The clone carrying this T cell receptor (beta chain) was seen many times. Its target is not known. This sample stems from a study of human T cells and chemical hapten exposure. Study overall: During the roughly 25-week study period, patients had diphenylcyclopropenone applied to the scalp every week. A patient group, mainly female, showed alopecia areata, totalis or universalis.

Time point given: patch test 2, 6 weeks after DPC sensitization. The treatment denotes: therapeutic diphenylcyclopropenone sensitization with weekly scalp DPC. MiXCR was run by TCRdb on the RACE reads, yielding one entry per CDR3 protein. The sample contains around 360,000 distinct CDR3 sequences, around 6% of which appear only once. General observations from the study: Those TCRs sitting above 1 in 1000 frequency stayed the same with DPC sensitization.

This CDR3 spans 12 amino acids. The origin of this receptor is a woman aged 18-29 years with alopecia areata. Some clones in this sample may be carry-over from other donors' samples. The sequenced sample was whole blood, obtained in connection with sensitization to the hapten diphenylcyclopropenone (DPC). This chain joins TRBV21-1 and TRBJ1-5. TRBV21-1 is a documented pseudogene. The CDR3 coding sequence is TGTGCCAGCAGCGCCAGGAATCAGCCCCAGCATTTT. Translated, it gives CASSARNQPQHF.